This section outlines one TCR beta chain sequence together with its context. Antigen: not known. The study sequenced TCR beta in blood CD8+ and CD4+ T cells. The authors negatively isolated CD8+ and CD4+ T cells and FACS-enriched TEMRA cells. The data stem from a study of CD8 T cells in Susac syndrome. Germline V gene data show CDR1 as SGHDT and CDR2 as YYEEEE. Trimming shortened V by 4 bases and J by 3 bases, and 11 bases separated the two germline ends. The CDR3 length is 14 residues. Reverse transcription used roughly 0.5 to 1 ug RNA and random hexamers. Coverage of TCR beta CDR3 amplification by immunoSEQ multiplex PCR extended to 54 Vbeta and 13 Jbeta. TCRdb fed the immunoSEQ multiplex PCR reads into MiXCR, producing one record per CDR3 protein. The sample has about 140,000 distinct CDR3 sequences, approximately 96% seen once; the top ten hold about 0.11%. Broader study findings: The study acknowledged a relatively small number of individuals in its TCR sequencing and HLA analysis.

This TCR derives from a human donor with multiple sclerosis. The chain uses TRBV5-6 and TRBJ2-1; a possible D gene is TRBD2 (5 bases). Sequencing input: CD4+ T cells from PBMCs. CDR3 DNA: TGTGCCAGCAGCGGTGCAGGACTCTACAATGAGCAGTTCTTC. Its protein is CASSGAGLYNEQFF. Using reference TRBV5-6 and TRBJ2-1 for the parts outside the CDR3, the full variable domain is DAGVTQSPTHLIKTRGQQVTLRCSPKSGHDTVSWYQQALGQGPQFIFQYYEEEERQRGNFPDRFSGHQFPNYSSELNVNALLLGDSALYLCASSGAGLYNEQFFGPGTRLTVL.